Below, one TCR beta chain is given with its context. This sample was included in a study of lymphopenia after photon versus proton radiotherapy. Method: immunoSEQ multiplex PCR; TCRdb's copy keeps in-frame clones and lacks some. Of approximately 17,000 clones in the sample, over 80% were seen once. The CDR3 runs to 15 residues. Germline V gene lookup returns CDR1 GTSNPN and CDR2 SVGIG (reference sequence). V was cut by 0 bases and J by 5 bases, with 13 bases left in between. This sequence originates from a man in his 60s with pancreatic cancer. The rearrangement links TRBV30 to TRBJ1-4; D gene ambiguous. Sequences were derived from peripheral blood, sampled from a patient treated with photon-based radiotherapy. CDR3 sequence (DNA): TGTGCCTGGAGTGTACTGCGAGGGAAGAATGAAAAACTGTTTTTT. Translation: CAWSVLRGKNEKLFF.